A selection of T cell receptor beta chains follows, all from one sample in a study of HIV-infected patients and healthy controls. TCRdb analysed the 5' RACE reads with MiXCR anew, one entry per CDR3 protein. The repertoire holds about 15,000 distinct CDR3 sequences, with around 5.5% as singletons. The source material was blood. These receptors all come from an adult in good health. Each CDR3 is given with its conserved first and last residue. The D gene is left open where the match is weak. The size entry is marked missing in some rows and otherwise reads once, few, many or a size class.

v_gene	abundance	j_gene	d_gene	CDR3aa	CDR3nt
TRBV3-1	medium-sized	TRBJ1-1	-	CASSQVEGNTEAFF	TGTGCCAGCAGCCAAGTGGAGGGAAACACTGAAGCTTTCTTT
TRBV5-1	few	TRBJ2-3	-	CASRVGIPTDTQYF	TGCGCCAGCAGAGTAGGGATACCCACAGATACGCAGTATTTT
TRBV5-1	-	TRBJ1-2	-	CASNPTPGQYPNYGYTF	TGCGCCAGCAACCCAACCCCGGGGCAGTACCCTAACTATGGCTACACCTTC
TRBV6-2/TRBV6-3	many	TRBJ2-1	-	CASSKDLTKEFF	TGTGCCAGCAGTAAGGATCTCACAAAGGAGTTCTTC
TRBV5-1	medium-sized	TRBJ2-1	-	CASSLRGFYNEQFF	TGCGCCAGCAGCTTGCGGGGATTCTACAATGAGCAGTTCTTC
TRBV7-3	many	TRBJ1-1	-	CASQGTPNTEAFF	TGTGCCAGTCAGGGGACACCGAACACTGAAGCTTTCTTT
TRBV5-6	many	TRBJ1-1	-	CASSLGPEAFF	TGTGCCAGCAGCTTGGGCCCTGAAGCTTTCTTT
TRBV18	many	TRBJ2-7	TRBD1	CASSLRTGSSYEQYF	TGTGCCAGCTCATTGAGGACAGGGAGCTCCTACGAGCAGTACTTC
TRBV7-3	many	TRBJ1-1	-	CASSLEPGGEAFF	TGTGCCAGCAGCTTGGAACCCGGGGGTGAAGCTTTCTTT
TRBV19	few	TRBJ2-3	TRBD2	CASSITWLAGLGDTQYF	TGTGCCAGTAGTATCACCTGGCTAGCGGGGCTGGGTGATACGCAGTATTTT
TRBV20-1	many	TRBJ2-5	TRBD1	CSARGSLGQGVWETQYF	TGCAGTGCTAGAGGTTCATTGGGACAGGGGGTATGGGAGACCCAGTACTTC
TRBV20-1	many	TRBJ2-7	TRBD1	CSARHPTGGGYEQYF	TGCAGTGCTAGACATCCGACAGGGGGGGGCTACGAGCAGTACTTC
TRBV28	medium-sized	TRBJ2-3	-	CASSPEREEGRISDF	TGTGCCAGCAGTCCCGAAAGAGAGGAGGGAAGGATCAGTGATTTT
TRBV19	many	TRBJ1-5	-	CASSMETYQPQHF	TGTGCCAGTAGTATGGAAACTTATCAGCCCCAGCATTTT
TRBV5-1	-	TRBJ1-4	-	CDSAGGLTNEKLFF	TGCGACAGCGCCGGGGGATTGACTAATGAAAAACTGTTTTTT
TRBV12-3/TRBV12-4	medium-sized	TRBJ2-4	-	CASSPDRILAKNIQYF	TGTGCCAGCAGCCCCGATAGGATTCTAGCCAAAAACATTCAGTACTTC
TRBV20-1	many	TRBJ2-6	TRBD2	CSAVPGTINSGANVLTF	TGCAGTGCTGTACCGGGGACTATTAACTCTGGGGCCAACGTCCTGACTTTC
TRBV6-2/TRBV6-3	many	TRBJ1-5	TRBD1	CASARGTGLNQPQHF	TGTGCCAGCGCTCGCGGGACAGGGCTTAATCAGCCCCAGCATTTT
TRBV5-1	-	TRBJ1-6	-	CASSLDRPGRSPLHF	TGCGCCAGCAGCTTGGACCGCCCGGGGCGTTCACCCCTCCACTTT
TRBV6-2/TRBV6-3	-	TRBJ2-7	TRBD2	CASSRPASGGASYEQYF	TGTGCCAGCAGTCGACCGGCTAGCGGGGGGGCCTCATACGAGCAGTACTTC
TRBV19	-	TRBJ2-5	TRBD2	CASSPSGGGPRETQYF	TGTGCCAGTAGTCCTTCAGGCGGGGGGCCGCGGGAGACCCAGTACTTC
TRBV18	many	TRBJ1-2	-	CASSRRVQGDDNYGYTF	TGTGCCAGCTCACGCCGGGTTCAGGGCGATGATAACTATGGCTACACCTTC
TRBV29-1	many	TRBJ1-1	-	CSVVGTAKTNTEAFF	TGCAGCGTTGTTGGGACGGCAAAAACGAACACTGAAGCTTTCTTT
TRBV6-5	many	TRBJ2-7	TRBD1	CASSPGTGVREQYF	TGTGCCAGCAGCCCCGGGACAGGGGTCCGCGAGCAGTACTTC
TRBV5-6	many	TRBJ1-1	TRBD1	CASSLYHRGNTEAFF	TGTGCCAGCAGCTTGTACCACAGGGGAAACACTGAAGCTTTCTTT
TRBV19	many	TRBJ1-2	-	CASSSYGYTF	TGTGCCAGTAGTTCGTATGGCTACACCTTC
TRBV5-1	many	TRBJ2-5	TRBD2	CASSRGTSAETQYF	TGCGCCAGCAGCCGAGGGACTAGCGCGGAGACCCAGTACTTC
TRBV12-3/TRBV12-4	-	TRBJ1-1	-	CASSQTVEAFF	TGTGCCAGCAGTCAAACAGTTGAAGCTTTCTTT
TRBV29-1	many	TRBJ1-2	TRBD1	CSVEVQGAGYTF	TGCAGCGTTGAAGTCCAGGGGGCTGGCTACACCTTC
TRBV7-2	many	TRBJ1-1	-	CASSLARGFTEAFF	TGTGCCAGCAGCTTAGCCCGCGGATTCACTGAAGCTTTCTTT
TRBV12-3/TRBV12-4	many	TRBJ1-1	-	CASSTTGFEATEAFF	TGTGCCAGCAGTACAACAGGGTTCGAGGCCACTGAAGCTTTCTTT
TRBV9	medium-sized	TRBJ1-1	TRBD1	CASSGTGQSNTEAFF	TGTGCCAGCAGCGGGACGGGACAGTCGAACACTGAAGCTTTCTTT
TRBV7-2	many	TRBJ2-7	-	CASSLSVGTELQYF	TGTGCCAGCAGCTTAAGCGTAGGGACCGAGCTTCAGTACTTC
TRBV20-1	medium-sized	TRBJ2-5	TRBD2	CSANRIAGEKYQETQYF	TGCAGTGCAAACCGAATAGCGGGGGAGAAGTACCAAGAGACCCAGTACTTC
TRBV9	many	TRBJ2-3	-	CASSVGSPDTQYF	TGTGCCAGCAGCGTTGGCAGCCCAGATACGCAGTATTTT
TRBV13	many	TRBJ2-3	-	CASSLSPIDTQYF	TGTGCCAGCAGCTTATCCCCTATTGATACGCAGTATTTT
TRBV4-1	many	TRBJ1-1	-	CASSQEAGVSTEAFF	TGCGCCAGCAGCCAAGAGGCAGGGGTTAGCACTGAAGCTTTCTTT
TRBV20-1	medium-sized	TRBJ2-1	TRBD2	CSARDPASGGTHNEQFF	TGCAGTGCTAGAGATCCGGCTAGCGGGGGAACTCACAATGAGCAGTTCTTC
TRBV4-3	many	TRBJ2-3	-	CASSQDRRVWGTDTQYF	TGCGCCAGCAGCCAAGATCGCCGGGTGTGGGGCACAGATACGCAGTATTTT
TRBV18	many	TRBJ1-5	-	CASSPGGSNQPQHF	TGTGCCAGCTCACCGGGGGGGAGCAATCAGCCCCAGCATTTT
TRBV6-6	medium-sized	TRBJ1-6	-	CASSYRGPNSPLHF	TGTGCCAGCAGTTACCGGGGGCCTAATTCACCCCTCCACTTT
TRBV9	medium-sized	TRBJ2-3	-	CASSALIDTDTQYF	TGTGCCAGCAGCGCGTTGATAGACACAGATACGCAGTATTTT
TRBV11-2	many	TRBJ2-7	-	CASSLGPGYEQYF	TGTGCCAGCAGCTTAGGACCCGGCTACGAGCAGTACTTC
TRBV4-3	many	TRBJ2-5	-	CASSQDFWETQYF	TGCGCCAGCAGCCAAGACTTCTGGGAGACCCAGTACTTC
TRBV24-1	many	TRBJ1-2	TRBD1	CATRGQGASGYTF	TGTGCCACCAGGGGACAGGGGGCGTCCGGCTACACCTTC
TRBV12-3/TRBV12-4	many	TRBJ1-6	TRBD1	CASRQGQGGYSPLHF	TGTGCCAGCAGACAAGGACAGGGGGGTTATTCACCCCTCCACTTT
TRBV20-1	many	TRBJ1-1	-	CSARLRPGGTTEAFF	TGCAGTGCTAGACTACGACCGGGAGGGACCACTGAAGCTTTCTTT
TRBV11-2	many	TRBJ1-2	TRBD1	CASSALTGFCSHGYTF	TGTGCCAGCAGCGCTCTGACAGGGTTTTGTTCTCATGGCTACACCTTC
TRBV12-3/TRBV12-4	medium-sized	TRBJ1-1	-	CASSLQGNTEAFF	TGTGCCAGCAGTTTACAGGGGAACACTGAAGCTTTCTTT
TRBV12-3/TRBV12-4	many	TRBJ1-2	TRBD1	CASSLAGTGNYGYTF	TGTGCCAGCAGTTTAGCGGGGACAGGGAACTATGGCTACACCTTC
TRBV6-1	few	TRBJ2-7	-	CASNQGFSHKSYEQYF	TGTGCCAGCAACCAGGGGTTTTCCCATAAGTCCTACGAGCAGTACTTC